This T cell receptor beta chain comes out of a study of identical twins. This clonotype was detected a few times. There are 16 residues in the CDR3. The ends lost 5 bases at V and 1 base at J; junction bases unmatched: 10. CDR1 and CDR2 (germline): PRHDT, FYEKMQ (reference sequence). MiXCR was run by TCRdb on the 5' RACE reads, yielding one entry per CDR3 protein. Of hundreds of thousands of distinct CDR3 sequences listed, 7.1% were seen once; the top ten hold 1.6%. These data also formed part of another study, on yellow fever vaccine responses in identical twins.

This clonotype was obtained from a woman aged 18-29 years in good health. The chain has TRBV13 and TRBJ2-5; 7 positions match TRBD1. Input material: PBMCs. CDR3 DNA sequence: TGTGCCAGCAGCCCCAGGACAGGAACCCTCCAAGAGACCCAGTACTTC. It translates to CASSPRTGTLQETQYF.